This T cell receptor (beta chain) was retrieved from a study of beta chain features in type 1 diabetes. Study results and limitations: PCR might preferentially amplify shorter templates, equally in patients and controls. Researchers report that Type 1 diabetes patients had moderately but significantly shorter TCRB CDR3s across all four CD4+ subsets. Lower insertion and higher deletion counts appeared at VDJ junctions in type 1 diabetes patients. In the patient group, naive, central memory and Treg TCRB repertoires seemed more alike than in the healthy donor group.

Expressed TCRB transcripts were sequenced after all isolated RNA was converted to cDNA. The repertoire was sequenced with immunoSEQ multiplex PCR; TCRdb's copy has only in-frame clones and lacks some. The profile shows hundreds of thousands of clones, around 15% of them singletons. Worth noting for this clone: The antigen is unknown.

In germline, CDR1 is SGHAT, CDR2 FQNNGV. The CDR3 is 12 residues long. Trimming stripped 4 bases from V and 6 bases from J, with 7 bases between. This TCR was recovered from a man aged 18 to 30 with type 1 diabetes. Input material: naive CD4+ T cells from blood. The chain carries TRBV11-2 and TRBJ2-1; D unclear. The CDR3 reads CASSSPPNEQFF. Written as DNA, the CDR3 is TGTGCCAGCAGCTCCCCCCCCAATGAGCAGTTCTTC.